This T cell receptor (beta chain) derives from a study of blood T cell repertoires in COVID-19. The wider study: COVID-19 samples from acute and convalescent phases originated in the United States, Italy and Spain.

The study drew participants aged about 18 to 89 years from 20 to 30 US areas. Per the authors' pipeline: Amplified reference gene primers provided the basis for estimating nucleated cell counts. The method was immunoSEQ multiplex PCR; TCRdb's version includes in-frame clones alone and lacks a portion of them. V and J calls and clone size are those listed in that table; D and trimming were worked out from the DNA. The data hold 150,000 to 200,000 clones, with roughly 83% observed a single time. What was sequenced was PBMCs or T cells enriched from blood (not recorded which). The origin of this receptor is a woman aged 55-69 years who had recovered from COVID-19.

The DNA for the CDR3 is TGCGCCAGCAGCGTCAGGGACACAGATACGCAGTATTTT. Its translation: CASSVRDTDTQYF. The gene calls are TRBV5-1 and TRBJ2-3; weak D call: TRBD1 (5 bases). From germline, CDR1 is SGHRS and CDR2 YFSETQ. This CDR3 comprises 13 residues. Trimming left V 4 bases short and J 2 bases short, with 8 bases between.